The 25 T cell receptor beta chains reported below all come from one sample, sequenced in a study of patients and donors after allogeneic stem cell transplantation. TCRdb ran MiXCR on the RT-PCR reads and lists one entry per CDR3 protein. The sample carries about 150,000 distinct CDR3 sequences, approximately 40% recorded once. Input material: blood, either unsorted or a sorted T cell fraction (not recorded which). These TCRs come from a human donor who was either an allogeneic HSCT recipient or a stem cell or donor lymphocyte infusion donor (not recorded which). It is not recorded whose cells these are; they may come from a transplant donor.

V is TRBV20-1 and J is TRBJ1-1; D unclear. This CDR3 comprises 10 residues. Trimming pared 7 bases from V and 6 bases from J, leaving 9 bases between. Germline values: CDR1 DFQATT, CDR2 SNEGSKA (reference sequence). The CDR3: CSGTDPEAFF. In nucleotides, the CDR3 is TGCAGTGGGACTGACCCTGAAGCTTTCTTT.

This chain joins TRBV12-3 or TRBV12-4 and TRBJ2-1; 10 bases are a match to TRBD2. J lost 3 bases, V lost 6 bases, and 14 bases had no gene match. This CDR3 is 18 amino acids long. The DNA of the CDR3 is TGTGCCAGCAGCCGGGGGCTAGCGGGGGTCCCCTTCTACAATGAGCAGTTCTTC. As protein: CASSRGLAGVPFYNEQFF.

The CDR3 here is CASSQGPQGSYGYTF. CDR3 DNA: TGCGCCAGCAGCCAGGGCCCCCAGGGGTCCTATGGCTACACCTTC. The J gene is TRBJ1-2, the V gene TRBV4-3, with D maybe TRBD1 (6 bases). The germline V gene encodes CDR1 LGHNA and CDR2 YSLEER. This CDR3 has 15 residues. With 3 bases removed from V and 4 bases from J, the gap between germline ends came to 15 bases.

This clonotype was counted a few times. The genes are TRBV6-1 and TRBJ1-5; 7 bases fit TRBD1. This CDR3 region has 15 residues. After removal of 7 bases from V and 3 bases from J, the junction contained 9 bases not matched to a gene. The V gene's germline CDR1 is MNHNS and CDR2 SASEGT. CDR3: CASTPGTAINQPQHF. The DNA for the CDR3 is TGTGCCAGCACCCCCGGGACAGCAATCAATCAGCCCCAGCATTTT.

Here the CDR3 DNA reads TGTGCCAGCAGCCATTACCCGATTAGTTATTTGTTGAATGAGCAGTTCTTC. Translated: CASSHYPISYLLNEQFF. V gene TRBV12-3 or TRBV12-4 combines with J gene TRBJ2-1; no reliable D call. The germline V and J ends were trimmed by 6 bases and 7 bases, with 25 bases remaining between them. The CDR3 has 17 residues.

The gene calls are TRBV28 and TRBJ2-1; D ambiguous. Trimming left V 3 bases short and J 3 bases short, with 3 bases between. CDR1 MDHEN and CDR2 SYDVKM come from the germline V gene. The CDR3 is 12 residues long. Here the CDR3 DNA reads TGTGCCAGCAGTTTGAGCTACAATGAGCAGTTCTTC. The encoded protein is CASSLSYNEQFF.

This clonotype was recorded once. As DNA, the CDR3 is TGTGCCACCAGCAGAGCGGGGGGGAGGAATACGCAGTATTTT. Translated, it gives CATSRAGGRNTQYF. The chain has TRBV15 and TRBJ2-3; 8 nucleotides agree with TRBD2. The CDR3 length is 14 residues. Looked up from germline, CDR1 is LNHNV and CDR2 is YYDKDF (reference sequence). V shed 1 base, J shed 7 bases, and the junction held 4 bases outside the gene matches.

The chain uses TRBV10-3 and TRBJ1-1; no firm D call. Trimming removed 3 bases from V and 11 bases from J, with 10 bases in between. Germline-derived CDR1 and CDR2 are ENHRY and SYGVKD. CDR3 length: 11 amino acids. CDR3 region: CAISDGRWAFF. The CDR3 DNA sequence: TGTGCCATCAGTGATGGTCGGTGGGCTTTCTTT.

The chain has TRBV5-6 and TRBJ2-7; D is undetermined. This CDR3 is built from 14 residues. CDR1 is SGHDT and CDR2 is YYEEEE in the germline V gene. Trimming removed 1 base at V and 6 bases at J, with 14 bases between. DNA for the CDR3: TGTGCCAGCAGCTTGCTAGGGTCAAGGTTCGAGCAGTACGTC. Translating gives CASSLLGSRFEQYV.

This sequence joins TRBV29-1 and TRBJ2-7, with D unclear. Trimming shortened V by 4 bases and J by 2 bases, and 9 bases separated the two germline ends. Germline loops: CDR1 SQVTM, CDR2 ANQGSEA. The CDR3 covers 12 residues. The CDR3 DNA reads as TGCAGCGTTGCCGACGTGGCCTACGAGCAGTACTTC. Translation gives CSVADVAYEQYF.

The CDR3 DNA follows: TGTGCCATCAGTGACCCCGACAGGGCAAGACGAGCTAACTATGGCTACACCTTC. This encodes CAISDPDRARRANYGYTF. V usage is TRBV10-3 and J usage is TRBJ1-2; 7 positions match TRBD1. Unmatched junction bases numbered 13, after V lost 3 bases and J lost 0 bases. In germline, CDR1 is ENHRY, CDR2 SYGVKD. The CDR3 is made up of 18 amino acids.

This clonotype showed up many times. The CDR3, as DNA: TGCAGTGCTAGAGGACTCCGCAATCAGCCCCAGCATTTT. This encodes CSARGLRNQPQHF. The V and J genes are TRBV20-1 and TRBJ1-5; D unresolved. With 1 base removed from V and 2 bases from J, the gap between germline ends came to 6 bases. The CDR3 is 13 residues long. In germline, CDR1 is DFQATT, CDR2 SNEGSKA (reference sequence).

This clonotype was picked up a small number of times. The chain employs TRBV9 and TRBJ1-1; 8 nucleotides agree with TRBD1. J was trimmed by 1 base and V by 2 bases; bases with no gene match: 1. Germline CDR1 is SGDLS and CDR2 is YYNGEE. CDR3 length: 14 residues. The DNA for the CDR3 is TGTGCCAGCAGCGTTGGGACAGGGAACACTGAAGCTTTCTTT. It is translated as CASSVGTGNTEAFF.

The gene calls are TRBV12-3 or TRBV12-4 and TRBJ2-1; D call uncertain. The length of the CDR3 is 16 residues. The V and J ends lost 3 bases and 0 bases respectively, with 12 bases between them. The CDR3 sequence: CASSFAKAVSYNEQFF. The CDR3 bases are TGTGCCAGCAGTTTTGCAAAGGCCGTCTCCTACAATGAGCAGTTCTTC.

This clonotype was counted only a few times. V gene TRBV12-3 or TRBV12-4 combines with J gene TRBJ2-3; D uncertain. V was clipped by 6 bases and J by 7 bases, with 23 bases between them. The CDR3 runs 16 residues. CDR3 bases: TGTGCCAGCAGCCCCGCGAGTCGCATACCTCGATATACGCAGTATTTT. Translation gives CASSPASRIPRYTQYF.

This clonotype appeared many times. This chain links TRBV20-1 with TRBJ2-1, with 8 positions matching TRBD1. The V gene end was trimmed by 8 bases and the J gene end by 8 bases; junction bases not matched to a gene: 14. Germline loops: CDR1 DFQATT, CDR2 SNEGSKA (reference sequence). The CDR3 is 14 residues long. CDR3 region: CSTTTGGVSDEQFF. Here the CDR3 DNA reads TGCAGTACTACCACAGGGGGAGTCTCGGATGAGCAGTTCTTC.

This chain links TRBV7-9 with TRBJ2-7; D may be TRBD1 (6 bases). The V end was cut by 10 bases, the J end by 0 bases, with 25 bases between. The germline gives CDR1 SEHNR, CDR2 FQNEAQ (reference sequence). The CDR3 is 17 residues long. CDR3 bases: TGTGCCACCCTGCATAACACGGCCGGGACACCCTCCTACGAGCAGTACTTC. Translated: CATLHNTAGTPSYEQYF.

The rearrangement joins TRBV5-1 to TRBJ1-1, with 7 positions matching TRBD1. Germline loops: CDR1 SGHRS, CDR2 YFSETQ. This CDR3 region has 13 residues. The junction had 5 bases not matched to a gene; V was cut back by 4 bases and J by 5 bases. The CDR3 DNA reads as TGCGCCAGCAGCCCCGGACAGGTTACTGAAGCTTTCTTT. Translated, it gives CASSPGQVTEAFF.

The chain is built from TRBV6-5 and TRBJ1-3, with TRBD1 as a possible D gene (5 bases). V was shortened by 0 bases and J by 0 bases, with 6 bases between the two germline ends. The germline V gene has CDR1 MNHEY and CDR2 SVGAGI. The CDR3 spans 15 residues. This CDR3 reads CASSYSDSSGNTIYF. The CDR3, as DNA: TGTGCCAGCAGTTACTCCGACAGCTCTGGAAACACCATATATTTT.

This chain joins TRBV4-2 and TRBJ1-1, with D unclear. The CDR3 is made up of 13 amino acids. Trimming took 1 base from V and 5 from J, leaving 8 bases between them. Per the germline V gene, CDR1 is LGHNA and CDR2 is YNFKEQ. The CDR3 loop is CASSQGTGTEAFF. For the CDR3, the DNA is TGTGCCAGCAGCCAAGGGACGGGGACTGAAGCTTTCTTT.

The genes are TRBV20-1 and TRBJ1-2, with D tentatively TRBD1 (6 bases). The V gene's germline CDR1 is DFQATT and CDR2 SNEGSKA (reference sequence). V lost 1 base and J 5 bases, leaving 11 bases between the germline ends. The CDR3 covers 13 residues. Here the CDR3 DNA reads TGCAGTGCTAGAGTGGGCAGGGGTTATGGCTACACCTTC. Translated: CSARVGRGYGYTF.

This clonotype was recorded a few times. The CDR3 region is CSAPNGYTF. CDR3 DNA sequence: TGCAGTGCTCCGAATGGCTACACCTTC. The chain carries TRBV20-1 and TRBJ1-2, with unresolved D. V was pared by 5 bases and J by 6 bases, with 4 bases between. This CDR3 contains 9 residues. CDR1 DFQATT and CDR2 SNEGSKA come from the germline V gene (reference sequence).

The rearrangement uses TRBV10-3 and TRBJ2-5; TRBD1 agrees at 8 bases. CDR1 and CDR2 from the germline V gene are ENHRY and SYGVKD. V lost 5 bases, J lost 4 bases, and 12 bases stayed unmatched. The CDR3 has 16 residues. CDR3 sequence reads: CAISSIQGAYAETQYF. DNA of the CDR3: TGTGCCATCAGTAGTATTCAGGGGGCTTACGCAGAGACCCAGTACTTC.

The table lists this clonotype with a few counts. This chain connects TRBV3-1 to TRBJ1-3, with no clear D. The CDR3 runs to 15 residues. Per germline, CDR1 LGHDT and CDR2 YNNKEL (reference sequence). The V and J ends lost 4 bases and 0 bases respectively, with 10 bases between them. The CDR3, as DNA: TGTGCCAGCAGCCCGGGGTCGTACTCTGGAAACACCATATATTTT. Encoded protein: CASSPGSYSGNTIYF. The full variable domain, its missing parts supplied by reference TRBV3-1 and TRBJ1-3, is DTAVSQTPKYLVTQMGNDKSIKCEQNLGHDTMYWYKQDSKKFLKIMFSYNNKELIINETVPNRFSPKSPDKAHLNLHINSLELGDSAVYFCASSPGSYSGNTIYFGEGSWLTVV.

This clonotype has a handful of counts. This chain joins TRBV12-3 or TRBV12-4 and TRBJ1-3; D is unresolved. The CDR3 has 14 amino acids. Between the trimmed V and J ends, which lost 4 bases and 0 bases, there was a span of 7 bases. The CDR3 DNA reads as TGTGCCAGCAGTTACCCTGCCTCTGGAAACACCATATATTTT. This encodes CASSYPASGNTIYF.